One and the same sample provided the 13 T cell receptor beta chains below, sequenced in a study of T cell responses to AZD1222 COVID-19 vaccine. The protocol was immunoSEQ multiplex PCR, while the TCRdb copy is restricted to in-frame clones and leaves out a portion. Of 150,000 or so clones listed, nearly 95% are singletons. Source: peripheral blood, taken on day 0 of AZD1222 vaccination. These receptors were taken from an adult in good health.

As regards this clone: This specimen includes other DNA sequences encoding the same CDR3. The CDR3 spells CASSLREDTEAFF. CDR3 sequence (DNA): TGTGCCAGCAGCTTAAGGGAGGACACTGAAGCTTTCTTT. V and J are TRBV11-2 and TRBJ1-1; D is unclear. With 2 bases removed from V and 3 bases from J, the gap between germline ends came to 7 bases. There are 13 residues in the CDR3. Germline V lookup: CDR1 SGHAT, CDR2 FQNNGV.

This chain connects TRBV3-1 (or the pseudogene TRBV3-2) to TRBJ1-6; 7 nucleotides agree with TRBD1. The germline V gene has CDR1 LGHDT and CDR2 YNNKEL (reference sequence). The CDR3 loop spans 14 amino acids. Trimming removed 1 base from V and 9 bases from J; junction bases left unmatched: 3. The CDR3 reads CASSQGTGVSPLHF. DNA of the CDR3: TGTGCCAGCAGCCAAGGGACAGGCGTTTCACCCCTCCACTTT.

The chain has TRBV18 and TRBJ2-2; the match to TRBD1 covers 10 bases. The CDR3 has 16 amino acids. Germline V gene sequence: CDR1 KGHSH, CDR2 LQKENI. J was trimmed by 4 bases and V by 1 base; bases with no gene match: 3. CDR3 in amino acids: CASSPQGQGGTGELFF. CDR3 bases: TGTGCCAGCTCACCACAAGGACAGGGGGGCACCGGGGAGCTGTTTTTT.

The chain has TRBV6-5 and TRBJ1-5, with TRBD1 as a possible D gene (5 bases). This CDR3 is 14 amino acids long. Trimming stripped 0 bases from V and 5 bases from J, with 8 bases between. Per the germline V gene, CDR1 is MNHEY and CDR2 is SVGAGI. DNA of the CDR3: TGTGCCAGCAGTTACTCGAGGGGTCATCAGCCCCAGCATTTT. Its translation: CASSYSRGHQPQHF.

This clone was seen a few times. The gene calls are TRBV5-1 and TRBJ1-1; possible D gene TRBD1, 5 bases. This CDR3 has 13 amino acids. Germline CDR1 reads SGHRS; CDR2 reads YFSETQ. V dropped 5 bases and J dropped 0 bases, with 8 bases sitting between them. The CDR3 DNA reads TGCGCCAGCAGACAGGCCATGAACACTGAAGCTTTCTTT. Translation gives CASRQAMNTEAFF. The full variable domain, with the rest looked up from reference TRBV5-1 and TRBJ1-1, is KAGVTQTPRYLIKTRGQQVTLSCSPISGHRSVSWYQQTPGQGLQFLFEYFSETQRNKGNFPGRFSGRQFSNSRSEMNVSTLELGDSALYLCASRQAMNTEAFFGQGTRLTVV.

This clone has only one observation. This chain uses TRBV2 with TRBJ1-5; possibly TRBD1 for D (6 bases). The CDR3 totals 13 residues. Per germline, CDR1 SNHLY and CDR2 FYNNEI. V was trimmed by 7 bases and J by 7 bases, leaving 14 bases between them. CDR3: CASITGLGQPQHF. As DNA, the CDR3 is TGTGCCAGCATTACAGGGCTAGGACAGCCCCAGCATTTT.

J is TRBJ1-6 and V is TRBV12-3 or TRBV12-4; D gene uncertain. Trimming cost V 4 bases and J 6 bases, with 4 bases left between them. This CDR3 has 12 amino acids. CDR3 nucleotide sequence: TGTGCCAGCAGTTCCCGTAATTCACCCCTCCACTTT. Translation gives CASSSRNSPLHF.

This chain connects TRBV6-5 to TRBJ2-3; no clear D gene. The CDR3 runs to 15 residues. Germline CDR1 MNHEY, CDR2 SVGAGI. Between the trimmed V and J ends, which lost 2 bases and 4 bases, there was a span of 13 bases. Here the CDR3 DNA reads TGTGCCAGCAGTTACCGGACGTCTAGTCCAGATACGCAGTATTTT. Translating it yields CASSYRTSSPDTQYF.

V and J are TRBV19 and TRBJ1-3; D ambiguous. This CDR3 has 11 amino acids. CDR1 LNHDA and CDR2 SQIVND come from the germline V gene (reference sequence). V gave up 7 bases and J gave up 4 bases, with 5 bases separating them. Here the CDR3 DNA reads TGTGCCAGTATGACAGGAAACACCATATATTTT. This encodes CASMTGNTIYF.

The chain's CDR3 is CASSYPSGGSDTQYF. The CDR3 nucleotides are TGTGCCAGCAGTTACCCGAGCGGGGGATCGGATACGCAGTATTTT. The chain employs TRBV6-7 and TRBJ2-3; 8 bases fit TRBD2. TRBV6-7 is treated as an ORF (open reading frame) with a function not yet certain. The CDR3 contains 15 residues. The trim removed 2 bases at V and 6 bases at J, leaving 7 bases unmatched.

The gene calls are TRBV28 and TRBJ1-1; D remains ambiguous. Germline CDR1 and CDR2: MDHEN and SYDVKM. The CDR3 has 15 amino acids. The V and J ends lost 2 bases and 3 bases respectively, with 13 bases between them. The CDR3, as DNA: TGTGCCAGCAGTTTAGGCGGGCGGATAGACACTGAAGCTTTCTTT. This encodes CASSLGGRIDTEAFF.

This chain links TRBV7-2 with TRBJ2-5; D possibly corresponds to TRBD1 (5 bases). The CDR3 has 14 amino acids. CDR1 SGHTA and CDR2 FQGNSA come from the germline V gene. Trimming stripped 1 base from V and 3 bases from J, with 9 bases between. The CDR3 DNA reads as TGTGCCAGCAGCTTAGGGGGCAGAAAAGAGACCCAGTACTTC. Residues: CASSLGGRKETQYF.

This rearrangement joins TRBV2 to TRBJ1-1; tentative D call: TRBD1 (5 bases). V lost 6 bases to trimming and J lost 3 bases, with 8 bases between them. Germline values: CDR1 SNHLY, CDR2 FYNNEI. This CDR3 has 12 amino acids. The CDR3 is CASSRVDTEAFF. The CDR3 coding sequence is TGTGCCAGCAGCAGGGTGGACACTGAAGCTTTCTTT. Combining the CDR3 with reference TRBV2 and TRBJ1-1 gives the whole variable domain EPEVTQTPSHQVTQMGQEVILRCVPISNHLYFYWYRQILGQKVEFLVSFYNNEISEKSEIFDDQFSVERPDGSNFTLKIRSTKLEDSAMYFCASSRVDTEAFFGQGTRLTVV.